The 8 T cell receptor beta chains below all came from one sample that was sequenced in a study of control samples from healthy donors and cancer patients (dated by TCRdb to about 2020). The receptor library was made with the immunoSEQ multiplex PCR assay. Drawn from immuneACCESS, this table holds only the in-frame rearrangements with V and J called that TCRdb kept. Clones are partly lost; checked studies trace under half to an unresolved V gene and leave the rest unexplained. Recorded for this sample are some 66,000 clones; about 82% of them occurred a single time. The top ten constitute 4.5% to 6% of the sample. The material sequenced was blood. The receptors were gathered from a man aged 35 to 55 in good health.

This chain joins TRBV7-9 and TRBJ2-3, with TRBD1 as a possible D gene (5 bases). V was cut by 4 bases and J by 1 base, with 18 bases left in between. The CDR3 spans 17 residues. Germline values: CDR1 SEHNR, CDR2 FQNEAQ (reference sequence). The CDR3 DNA sequence: TGTGCCAGCAGCTCAAGGGTGGCGGCGACAGGCACAGATACGCAGTATTTT. It yields the protein CASSSRVAATGTDTQYF.

The chain joins TRBV6-5 to TRBJ1-6; a possible D gene is TRBD1 (6 bases). V was clipped by 8 bases and J by 3 bases, with 8 bases between them. Germline V gives CDR1 MNHEY, CDR2 SVGAGI. The CDR3 has 13 residues. CDR3 sequence (DNA): TGTGCCAGCGAGACAGGCTATAATTCACCCCTCCACTTT. Amino acids: CASETGYNSPLHF.

This sequence joins TRBV27 and TRBJ1-6, with D hard to call. CDR1 is MNHEY and CDR2 is SMNVEV in the germline V gene (reference sequence). CDR3 size: 15 residues. Trimming removed 7 bases from V and 14 bases from J, with 24 bases in between. CDR3 protein: CASTLVGEPIGSLHF. The CDR3 DNA reads as TGTGCCAGCACCCTAGTTGGAGAACCCATTGGGTCCCTCCACTTT.

This chain joins TRBV2 and TRBJ1-1; TRBD1 matches at 9 bases. This CDR3 is 13 amino acids long. Germline values: CDR1 SNHLY, CDR2 FYNNEI. After removal of 7 bases from V and 4 bases from J, the junction contained 4 bases not matched to a gene. CDR3: CASTGDRATEAFF. The CDR3 DNA follows: TGTGCCAGCACCGGGGACAGGGCCACTGAAGCTTTCTTT.

V usage is TRBV5-4 and J usage is TRBJ2-3; 11 bases fit TRBD2. CDR3 length equals 16 residues. Germline lookup yields CDR1 SGHNT and CDR2 YYREEE (reference sequence). J was trimmed by 6 bases and V by 4 bases; bases with no gene match: 10. The CDR3 DNA sequence: TGTGCCAGCAGCCGAAGGGGGATAGCGGGAGGGGATACGCAGTATTTT. Its protein product is CASSRRGIAGGDTQYF.

This clone appeared a single time. The V and J genes are TRBV6-6 and TRBJ1-2, with D perhaps matching TRBD1 (5 bases). CDR1 and CDR2 (germline): MNHNY, SVGAGI (reference sequence). Trimming pared 6 bases from V and 5 bases from J, leaving 13 bases between. This CDR3 is 13 amino acids long. The CDR3 region is CASRHGTPYGYTF. The CDR3 coding sequence is TGTGCCAGCAGACACGGGACGCCTTATGGCTACACCTTC.

The chain uses TRBV6-6 and TRBJ1-5; possibly TRBD1 for D (6 bases). The CDR3 runs 15 residues. Looked up from germline, CDR1 is MNHNY and CDR2 is SVGAGI (reference sequence). Trimming removed 2 bases at V and 7 bases at J, with 15 bases between. The CDR3 coding sequence is TGTGCCAGCAGTTACGAAGAGGGGGAGTGGCAGCCCCAGCATTTT. It specifies CASSYEEGEWQPQHF.

The CDR3: CASSIAGYPRNTIYF. CDR3 nucleotide sequence: TGTGCCAGTAGTATTGCGGGGTACCCAAGAAACACCATATATTTT. J is TRBJ1-3 and V is TRBV19, with no clear D. Germline V lookup: CDR1 LNHDA, CDR2 SQIVND (reference sequence). The CDR3 has 15 residues. Trimming took off 3 bases at V and 5 bases at J, with 14 bases between the two ends.